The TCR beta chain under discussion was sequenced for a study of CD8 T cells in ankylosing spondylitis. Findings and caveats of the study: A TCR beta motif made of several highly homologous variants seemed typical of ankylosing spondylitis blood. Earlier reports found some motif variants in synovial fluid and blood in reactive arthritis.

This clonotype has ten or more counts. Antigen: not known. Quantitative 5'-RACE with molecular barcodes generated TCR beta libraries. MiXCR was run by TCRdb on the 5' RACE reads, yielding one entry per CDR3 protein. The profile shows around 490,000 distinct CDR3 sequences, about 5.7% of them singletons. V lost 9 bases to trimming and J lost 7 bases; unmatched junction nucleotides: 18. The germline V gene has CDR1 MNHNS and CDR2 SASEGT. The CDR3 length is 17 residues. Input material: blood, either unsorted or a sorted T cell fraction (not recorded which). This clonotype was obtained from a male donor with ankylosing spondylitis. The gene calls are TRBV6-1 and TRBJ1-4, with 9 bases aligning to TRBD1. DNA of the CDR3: TGTGCCAGTACGCTGGGGGACAGGGACAACTCAGGTGAAAAACTGTTTTTT. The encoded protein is CASTLGDRDNSGEKLFF.